This T cell receptor (beta chain) was sequenced in a study of regulatory T cells in long-lasting Graves disease. Study-level results: Possibly, too few samples lowered accuracy.

Building of the TCR beta libraries involved iRepertoire HTBI primers and Arm-PCR of CDR3 regions. TCRdb used MiXCR to reprocess the multiplex PCR reads, holding one entry per CDR3 protein. Counted here are about 660,000 distinct CDR3 sequences, around 30% occurring once; the ten biggest clones make up about 42%. Time point denoted: persistent/refractory GD, antithyroid drugs over 5 years with positive TRAb. Scientists built the TCR library using RNA that was extracted from PBMCs. CDR3 length: 17 residues. V lost 4 bases, J lost 3 bases, and 11 bases stayed unmatched. Germline V gene data show CDR1 as SGHDN and CDR2 as FVKESK. As for this clonotype: What it binds is unknown.

This chain uses TRBV14 with TRBJ2-5; TRBD2 agrees at 10 bases. Specimen: peripheral blood mononuclear cells (PBMCs), collected when the disease was refractory, from a patient treated with antithyroid drugs. This TCR came from a female donor with Graves disease. The CDR3 DNA sequence: TGTGCCAGCAGCCGCCTCGGGACTAGCGCGGAGGAAGAGACCCAGTACTTC. Its protein product is CASSRLGTSAEEETQYF.